This T cell receptor (beta chain) derives from a study of monozygotic twins with inflammatory bowel disease. TCRdb reprocessed the 5' RACE reads; each CDR3 protein has one entry and no DNA is given. The repertoire table contains about 350,000 distinct CDR3 sequences. This CDR3 has 14 residues. Germline V lookup: CDR1 DFQATT, CDR2 SNEGSKA (reference sequence). V gene TRBV20-1 combines with J gene TRBJ2-1; the D gene TCRdb calls, TRBD2, cannot be checked with no DNA. Sequencing was done on a sample of blood. This receptor was taken from a human donor with ulcerative colitis or Crohn's disease, or a healthy co-twin of an affected twin (not recorded which). CDR3 region: CSAGGGATYNEQFF.